Reported below is one T cell receptor beta chain. Its antigen is unknown. This sample stems from a study of cytomegalovirus exposure and HLA in healthy donors. Study-level findings and limits: Trimming of TCR beta V- and J-genes showed a link, identified in a later analysis, to a missense DCLRE1C variant. Cytomegalovirus association was assigned to some 160 TCR beta chains.

The PCR used 60 Vbeta and 13 Jbeta primers. Produced via immunoSEQ multiplex PCR; TCRdb's table is partial and in-frame only. The sample holds more than 85,000 clones; roughly four fifths are singletons and the top ten take 7.7%. The CDR3 is made up of 15 amino acids. Germline CDR1 is KGHSH and CDR2 is LQKENI. Trimming pared 3 bases from V and 1 base from J, leaving 10 bases between. The V and J genes are TRBV18 and TRBJ2-1, with unresolved D. This TCR was recovered from a female donor in good health and CMV-seronegative. The sample was PBMCs. The CDR3 nucleotides read TGTGCCAGCTCACCCGAGCGTAATTCCTACAATGAGCAGTTCTTC. Amino acids: CASSPERNSYNEQFF.